The clone carrying this T cell receptor (beta chain) was counted ten times or more. Its target is unknown. The CDR3 length is 13 residues. Per the germline V gene, CDR1 is SEHNR and CDR2 is FQNEAQ (reference sequence). V dropped 6 bases and J dropped 3 bases, with 12 bases sitting between them. Exclusion criteria comprised other autoimmune diseases, uncontrolled infections, pregnancy or lactation in patients. TCR beta CDR3 regions were amplified from RNA transcripts. An initial RT-PCR round employing HTBI primers preceded a second-round multiplex PCR. TCRdb reprocessed the multiplex PCR reads via MiXCR and lists one record per CDR3 protein. The repertoire includes 900,000 to 1,200,000 distinct CDR3 sequences, roughly two fifths of them detected once, and over 8.5% sits in the top ten. The sample belongs to a study of Graves' ophthalmopathy and Graves' hyperthyroidism. Study-wide background: The authors defined stable hyperthyroidism as no ophthalmopathy within 18 months of follow-up.

Findings and caveats of the study: Using 13 signatures, a model distinguished ophthalmopathy from stable hyperthyroidism, reaching 87.88% sensitivity and approximately 81% specificity. The majority of expanded thyroid clonotypes above 0.001 frequency also occurred in blood.

The chain uses TRBV7-9 and TRBJ2-7, with a weak D call TRBD1 (6 bases). The sample consisted of peripheral blood or thyroid tissue (not recorded which). The TCR sequence derives from an adult man with Graves' hyperthyroidism. CDR3 amino acids: CASSATGIYEQYF. The CDR3 region has the DNA TGTGCCAGCAGTGCAACAGGGATCTACGAGCAGTACTTC.